Following are 27 T cell receptor beta chains from one sample sequenced in a study of shared clonotypes between healthy human individuals. The data were produced by immunoSEQ multiplex PCR, yet TCRdb's version contains in-frame clones alone and is incomplete. Altogether 550,000 to 600,000 clones are present, 98% being singletons, with the ten largest covering 0.25% to 0.35%. Terminally differentiated effector memory CD45RA+ cells were excluded from the naive CD8 cells, which were CD45RO-negative and positively selected for CCR7. Sequencing was performed on naive CD8+ T cells sorted from blood. The receptors were gathered from a young man in good health.

The chain carries TRBV5-6 and TRBJ1-1; no firm D call. V was pared by 0 bases and J by 5 bases, with 11 bases between. The CDR3 loop spans 14 amino acids. CDR1 and CDR2 from the germline V gene are SGHDT and YYEEEE. CDR3 bases: TGTGCCAGCAGCTTGGCGGTACGAAGAACTGAAGCTTTCTTT. Translation gives CASSLAVRRTEAFF.

The chain has TRBV25-1 and TRBJ2-5; a weak D match, TRBD1 (6 bases). The CDR3 spans 14 residues. CDR1 is MGHDK, CDR2 SYGVNS, per germline. The V gene lost 7 bases and the J gene lost 4 bases, with 16 bases spanning the gap. CDR3 sequence reads: CASKHQGLGETQYF. The DNA of the CDR3 is TGTGCCAGCAAACACCAGGGGTTGGGAGAGACCCAGTACTTC.

This chain uses TRBV19 with TRBJ2-1; unclear D gene. V lost 4 bases to trimming and J lost 0 bases, with 25 bases between them. Germline V gives CDR1 LNHDA, CDR2 SQIVND (reference sequence). This CDR3 comprises 20 residues. The chain's CDR3 is CASSNGQVENRHRSYNEQFF. The CDR3 DNA follows: TGTGCCAGTAGTAACGGTCAGGTGGAGAACCGTCATCGCTCCTACAATGAGCAGTTCTTC. The full variable domain, rest sourced from reference TRBV19 and TRBJ2-1, is DGGITQSPKYLFRKEGQNVTLSCEQNLNHDAMYWYRQDPGQGLRLIYYSQIVNDFQKGDIAEGYSVSREKKESFPLTVTSAQKNPTAFYLCASSNGQVENRHRSYNEQFFGPGTRLTVL.

This chain connects TRBV7-2 to TRBJ1-1; D unclear. Trimming stripped 5 bases from V and 4 bases from J, with 14 bases between. Germline CDR1 reads SGHTA; CDR2 reads FQGNSA. This CDR3 comprises 14 residues. The CDR3: CASSPDPGSTEAFF. As DNA, the CDR3 is TGTGCCAGCAGCCCGGACCCCGGCTCCACTGAAGCTTTCTTT.

The chain recombines TRBV7-2 with TRBJ2-3; 7 bases agree with TRBD2. V trimming: 2 bases; J trimming: 1 base; junction bases outside the gene matches: 12. The CDR3 loop spans 18 amino acids. Looked up from germline, CDR1 is SGHTA and CDR2 is FQGNSA. The CDR3, as DNA: TGTGCCAGCAGCTTAAAATCAGAAACCACTAGCGGCACAGATACGCAGTATTTT. It codes for CASSLKSETTSGTDTQYF.

V gene TRBV2 combines with J gene TRBJ1-5; 9 nucleotides line up with TRBD1. In germline, CDR1 is SNHLY, CDR2 FYNNEI. CDR3 length: 14 amino acids. J lost 5 bases, V lost 7 bases, and 6 bases had no gene match. This CDR3 reads CASNPGQGYQPQHF. For the CDR3, the DNA is TGTGCCAGCAACCCGGGACAGGGATATCAGCCCCAGCATTTT.

About this clone: Lacking the conserved final phenylalanine or tryptophan, this CDR3 likely reflects a read error. The limits of the CDR3 on the DNA are not certain, so only TCRdb's listed CDR3 is given. V usage is TRBV28 and J usage is TRBJ1-1. The CDR3 spans 12 amino acids, including both terminal residues. Germline CDR1 reads MDHEN; CDR2 reads SYDVKM. The CDR3 loop is CASSYYPMGSYG.

The chain carries TRBV13 and TRBJ1-1; D remains ambiguous. Per germline, CDR1 PRHDT and CDR2 FYEKMQ (reference sequence). The CDR3 spans 14 residues. V was pared by 3 bases and J by 5 bases, with 13 bases between. The CDR3 loop is CASSLAQLRTEAFF. The CDR3 nucleotides read TGTGCCAGCAGCTTGGCGCAGTTAAGAACTGAAGCTTTCTTT.

The V gene is TRBV5-6, the J gene TRBJ2-7; TRBD1 or TRBD2 may be the D gene (5 bases each). The germline V gene encodes CDR1 SGHDT and CDR2 YYEEEE. With 3 bases removed from V and 4 bases from J, the gap between germline ends came to 11 bases. The CDR3 has 13 amino acids. CDR3 coding DNA: TGTGCCAGCAGCTGGGGGACGGAGTACGAGCAGTACTTC. The encoded protein is CASSWGTEYEQYF.

This chain uses TRBV7-9 with TRBJ2-1, with unresolved D. The germline V gene has CDR1 SEHNR and CDR2 FQNEAQ (reference sequence). V was cut by 2 bases and J by 8 bases, with 4 bases left in between. This CDR3 is built from 11 residues. The CDR3 DNA reads TGTGCCAGCAGCTTAAGGTATGAGCAGTTCTTC. It is translated as CASSLRYEQFF.

This chain joins TRBV5-1 and TRBJ1-1; D might be TRBD1 (6 bases). V lost 6 bases and J lost 8, with 20 bases in between. The length of the CDR3 is 14 residues. The germline V gene has CDR1 SGHRS and CDR2 YFSETQ. CDR3 residues: CASTPGQGFGEAFF. CDR3 bases: TGCGCCAGCACCCCCGGCCAGGGGTTCGGGGAAGCTTTCTTT.

The V and J genes are TRBV5-1 and TRBJ2-2; a weak D match, TRBD2 (7 bases). The CDR3 totals 18 residues. In germline, CDR1 is SGHRS, CDR2 YFSETQ. V lost 1 base to trimming and J lost 3 bases, with 19 bases between them. DNA for the CDR3: TGCGCCAGCAGCTTGCACACGGGGGGCCCCGGGCACACCGGGGAGCTGTTTTTT. Encoded protein: CASSLHTGGPGHTGELFF.

In the case of this clone: This specimen includes other DNA sequences encoding the same CDR3. V and J are TRBV11-2 and TRBJ2-7; 12 bases are a match to TRBD2. The CDR3 has 15 residues. The V gene's germline CDR1 is SGHAT and CDR2 FQNNGV. The junction had 5 bases not matched to a gene; V was cut back by 5 bases and J by 3 bases. CDR3 DNA sequence: TGTGCCAGCAGCCTAGGGACTAGCGGGTACTACGAGCAGTACTTC. Its translation: CASSLGTSGYYEQYF.

The J gene is TRBJ1-4, the V gene TRBV6-6; the match to TRBD1 covers 9 bases. This CDR3 has 13 amino acids. The germline V gene has CDR1 MNHNY and CDR2 SVGAGI (reference sequence). J gave up 5 bases and V 8 bases, and 3 bases lay outside the gene matches. This CDR3 is CASLGQGNEKLFF. CDR3 coding DNA: TGTGCCAGCCTGGGACAGGGAAATGAAAAACTGTTTTTT.

V is TRBV29-1 and J is TRBJ2-7, with D possibly being TRBD1 (6 bases). The V end was cut by 2 bases, the J end by 2 bases, with 16 bases between. The CDR3 consists of 15 residues. The V gene's germline CDR1 is SQVTM and CDR2 ANQGSEA. The CDR3 nucleotides are TGCAGCGTTGAATCGATCAGGGGTGGGACCTACGAGCAGTACTTC. This codes for CSVESIRGGTYEQYF.

This clone was observed a single time. This chain joins TRBV9 and TRBJ1-4; D is ambiguous. CDR1 is SGDLS and CDR2 is YYNGEE in the germline V gene. The ends were cut back, 4 bases at V and 7 bases at J, with 11 bases in the middle. The CDR3 length is 13 residues. The CDR3 DNA is TGTGCCAGCAGCTCCCCCCTCGGTGAAAAACTGTTTTTT. The encoded protein is CASSSPLGEKLFF.

The chain joins TRBV25-1 to TRBJ1-4; TRBD1 matches 7 bases. Germline lookup yields CDR1 MGHDK and CDR2 SYGVNS. The CDR3 totals 14 residues. Unmatched junction bases numbered 5, after V lost 5 bases and J lost 5 bases. The CDR3 bases are TGTGCCAGCAGTCTCGGGACAGAAAATGAAAAACTGTTTTTT. Translated, it gives CASSLGTENEKLFF.

Turning to this clone: One end of the junction fails to match germline, which may point to a read error. This CDR3 is also generated by other DNA sequences in the sample. This chain uses TRBV7-9 with TRBJ1-5; TRBD1 agrees at 8 bases. The length of the CDR3 is 14 residues. CDR1 and CDR2 from the germline V gene are SEHNR and FQNEAQ (reference sequence). CDR3 in DNA: TGTGCCAGCAGTTTAGGACAGGGAAATCAGCCCCAGCATTTT. Amino acids: CASSLGQGNQPQHF.

The rearrangement links TRBV2 to TRBJ2-7; TRBD1 matches 9 bases. CDR3 length: 14 amino acids. The germline V gene encodes CDR1 SNHLY and CDR2 FYNNEI. V trimming: 9 bases; J trimming: 3 bases; junction bases outside the gene matches: 9. The CDR3: CASPSPGQGYEQYF. CDR3 nucleotides: TGTGCCAGTCCGTCCCCGGGACAGGGCTACGAGCAGTACTTC. Filled out from reference TRBV2 and TRBJ2-7, the complete variable domain reads EPEVTQTPSHQVTQMGQEVILRCVPISNHLYFYWYRQILGQKVEFLVSFYNNEISEKSEIFDDQFSVERPDGSNFTLKIRSTKLEDSAMYFCASPSPGQGYEQYFGPGTRLTVT.

The J gene is TRBJ2-1, the V gene TRBV28; TRBD1 matches 8 bases. The V and J ends lost 3 bases and 5 bases, in that order; junction bases with no gene match: 3. The CDR3 is 14 residues long. The germline gives CDR1 MDHEN, CDR2 SYDVKM. CDR3 in amino acids: CASSFETGDNEQFF. In nucleotides, the CDR3 is TGTGCCAGCAGTTTTGAGACAGGGGACAATGAGCAGTTCTTC.

This chain uses TRBV6-4 with TRBJ2-1; D is unresolved. The CDR3 totals 15 residues. V was shortened by 2 bases and J by 0 bases, with 8 bases between the two germline ends. Germline V gene sequence: CDR1 MRHNA, CDR2 SNTAGT. The CDR3 sequence: CASSDRPDSYNEQFF. CDR3 DNA: TGTGCCAGCAGTGACAGGCCAGACTCCTACAATGAGCAGTTCTTC.

The chain combines TRBV28 with TRBJ2-7, with TRBD2 identical over 9 bases. Trimming took 4 bases from V and 3 from J; bases not matched to a gene: 16. The CDR3 totals 18 residues. The germline CDR1 and CDR2 sequences are MDHEN and SYDVKM. This chain's CDR3 is CASSSVGGRAIMHYEQYF. The CDR3 DNA follows: TGTGCCAGCAGTTCGGTAGGCGGGAGGGCAATCATGCACTACGAGCAGTACTTC.

This clone was seen just once. The chain joins TRBV5-1 to TRBJ1-5; D is ambiguous. V lost 2 bases and J lost 9, with 12 bases in between. The CDR3 spans 13 residues. Germline-derived CDR1 and CDR2 are SGHRS and YFSETQ. The CDR3 region has the DNA TGCGCCAGCAGCTTAGGCGGCTCGAGGCCCCAGCATTTT. It translates to CASSLGGSRPQHF.

The J gene is TRBJ2-2, the V gene TRBV29-1; TRBD2 aligns across 11 bases. The V and J ends lost 2 bases and 5 bases, in that order; junction bases with no gene match: 4. The CDR3 contains 15 residues. CDR1 is SQVTM and CDR2 is ANQGSEA in the germline V gene. CDR3 nucleotides: TGCAGCGTTGAATTTAGCGGGAGGGAAACCGGGGAGCTGTTTTTT. Protein sequence: CSVEFSGRETGELFF.

The chain carries TRBV4-2 and TRBJ2-7, with 12 bases fitting TRBD2. The germline gives CDR1 LGHNA, CDR2 YNFKEQ. This CDR3 comprises 16 residues. The V gene end was trimmed by 2 bases and the J gene end by 0 bases; junction bases not matched to a gene: 2. In DNA form, the CDR3 reads TGTGCCAGCAGCCAATCGACTAGCGGGAGCTCCTACGAGCAGTACTTC. Protein sequence: CASSQSTSGSSYEQYF.

V gene TRBV9 combines with J gene TRBJ2-7; TRBD1 matches at 8 bases. CDR3 size: 14 residues. The trim removed 4 bases at V and 1 base at J, leaving 4 bases unmatched. Germline CDR1 reads SGDLS; CDR2 reads YYNGEE. The CDR3 sequence: CASSLRQGSYEQYF. The CDR3 DNA reads as TGTGCCAGCAGCCTCCGACAGGGGTCCTACGAGCAGTACTTC.

This chain joins TRBV7-9 and TRBJ2-7; a possible D gene is TRBD2 (6 bases). The CDR3 contains 13 residues. V lost 5 bases and J lost 2, with 10 bases in between. Germline V gene sequence: CDR1 SEHNR, CDR2 FQNEAQ (reference sequence). This CDR3 is CASSPSSAYEQYF. CDR3 nucleotides: TGTGCCAGCAGCCCCTCTAGCGCCTACGAGCAGTACTTC.